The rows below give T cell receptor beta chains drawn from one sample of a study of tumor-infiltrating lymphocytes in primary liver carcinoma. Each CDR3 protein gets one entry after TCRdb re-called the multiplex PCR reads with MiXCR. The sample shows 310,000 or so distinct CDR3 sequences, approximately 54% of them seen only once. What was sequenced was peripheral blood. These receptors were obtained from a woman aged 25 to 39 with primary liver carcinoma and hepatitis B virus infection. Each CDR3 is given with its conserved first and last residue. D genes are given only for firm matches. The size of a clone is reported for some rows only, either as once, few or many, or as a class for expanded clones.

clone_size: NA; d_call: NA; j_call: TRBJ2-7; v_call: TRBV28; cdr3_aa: CASSEGGVSYEQYF; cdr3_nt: TGTGCCAGCAGTGAAGGAGGTGTTTCGTACGAGCAGTACTTC
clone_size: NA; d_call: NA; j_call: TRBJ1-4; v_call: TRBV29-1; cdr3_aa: CSARESVEKLFF; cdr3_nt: TGCAGCGCCCGGGAGAGTGTTGAAAAACTGTTTTTT
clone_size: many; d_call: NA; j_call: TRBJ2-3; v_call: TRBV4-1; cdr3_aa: CASSQSEWGTTDTQYF; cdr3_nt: TGCGCCAGCAGCCAATCCGAATGGGGCACGACAGATACGCAGTATTTT
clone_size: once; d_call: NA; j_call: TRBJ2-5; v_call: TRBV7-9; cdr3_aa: CASSQTRAETQYF; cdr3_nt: TGTGCCAGCAGCCAGACTAGAGCGGAGACCCAATACTTC
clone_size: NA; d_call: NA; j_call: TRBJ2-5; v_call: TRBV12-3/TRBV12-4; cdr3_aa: CASSLTGAARKETQYF; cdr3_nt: TGTGCCAGCAGTCTGACTGGAGCGGCACGCAAGGAGACCCAGTACTTC
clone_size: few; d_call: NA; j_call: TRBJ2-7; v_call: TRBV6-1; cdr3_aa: CASSVNTIGSEQYF; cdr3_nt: TGTGCCAGCAGTGTTAATACCATAGGCTCCGAGCAGTACTTC
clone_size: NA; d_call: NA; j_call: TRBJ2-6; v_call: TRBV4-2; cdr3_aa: CASSQEASPGVPCGANVLTF; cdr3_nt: TGTGCCAGCAGCCAAGAAGCTTCGCCAGGGGTTCCCTGTGGGGCCAACGTCCTGACTTTC
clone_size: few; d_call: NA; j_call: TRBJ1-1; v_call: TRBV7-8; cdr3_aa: CASSLIPSTEAFF; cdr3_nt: TGTGCCAGCAGCTTAATCCCCAGCACTGAAGCTTTCTTT
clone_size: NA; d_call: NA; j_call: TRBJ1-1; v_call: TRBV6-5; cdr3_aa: CASKRSGGTEAFF; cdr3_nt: TGTGCCAGCAAGCGGTCTGGGGGCACTGAAGCTTTCTTT
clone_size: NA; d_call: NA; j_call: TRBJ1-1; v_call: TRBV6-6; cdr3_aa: CVSSVGTNTEAFF; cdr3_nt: TGTGTCAGCAGTGTCGGTACGAACACTGAAGCTTTCTTT
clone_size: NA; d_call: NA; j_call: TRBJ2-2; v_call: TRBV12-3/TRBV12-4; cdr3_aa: CASSPPGQMNAGELFF; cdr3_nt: TGTGCCAGCAGTCCTCCAGGACAGATGAACGCCGGGGAGCTGTTTTTT
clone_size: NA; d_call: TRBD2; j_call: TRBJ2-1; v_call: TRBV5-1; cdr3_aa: CASSLVTSGMREQFF; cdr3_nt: TGCGCCAGCAGCTTGGTAACTAGCGGGATGCGTGAGCAGTTCTTC
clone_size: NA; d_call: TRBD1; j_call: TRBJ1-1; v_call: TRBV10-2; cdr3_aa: CASGEAPDRVTEAFF; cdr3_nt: TGCGCCAGCGGTGAGGCTCCAGACAGGGTCACTGAAGCTTTCTTT
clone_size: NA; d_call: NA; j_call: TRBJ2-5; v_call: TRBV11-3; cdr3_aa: CDSSLTIWGSGQETRYF; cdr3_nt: TGTGACAGCAGCTTAACCATTTGGGGGTCGGGACAAGAGACCCGGTACTTC
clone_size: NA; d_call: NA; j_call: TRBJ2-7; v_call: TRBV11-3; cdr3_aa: CASSPRAGRYEQYF; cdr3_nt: TGTGCCAGCAGCCCCCGGGCAGGGAGATACGAACAGTACTTC
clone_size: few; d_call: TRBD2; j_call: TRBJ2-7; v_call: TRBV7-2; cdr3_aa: CASSYGGTYEQYF; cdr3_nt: TGTGCCAGCAGCTACGGGGGGACCTACGAGCAGTACTTC
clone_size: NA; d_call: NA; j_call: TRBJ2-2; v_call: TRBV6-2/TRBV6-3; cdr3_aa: CATEASPHTGELFF; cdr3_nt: TGTGCCACCGAGGCCTCCCCCCACACCGGGGAGCTGTTTTTT
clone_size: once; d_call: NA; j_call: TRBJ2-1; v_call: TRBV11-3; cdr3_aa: CADSLDSNNEQFF; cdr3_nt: TGTGCCGACAGCTTAGACTCCAACAATGAGCAGTTCTTC
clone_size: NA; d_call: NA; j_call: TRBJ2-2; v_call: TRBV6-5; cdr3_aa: CAISRAAGSAGELFF; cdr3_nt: TGTGCCATCAGCCGGGCAGCAGGATCTGCCGGGGAGCTGTTTTTT
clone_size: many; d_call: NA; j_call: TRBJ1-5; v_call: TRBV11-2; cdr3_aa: CASSLDRLNQPQHF; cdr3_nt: TGTGCCAGCAGCCTCGACAGGTTAAATCAGCCCCAGCATTTT
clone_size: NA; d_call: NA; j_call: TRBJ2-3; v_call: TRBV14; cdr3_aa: CASSPRYGTTDTQYF; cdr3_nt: TGTGCCAGCAGCCCGCGTTACGGAACCACAGATACGCAGTATTTT
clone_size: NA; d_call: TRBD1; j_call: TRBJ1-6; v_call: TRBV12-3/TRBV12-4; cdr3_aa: CANSPGDRGSSYNSPLHF; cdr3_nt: TGTGCCAACAGTCCTGGGGACAGGGGGAGCTCCTATAATTCACCCCTCCACTTT
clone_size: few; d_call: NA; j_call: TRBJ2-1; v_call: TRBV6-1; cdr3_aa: CASSTGTNSYNEQFF; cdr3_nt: TGTGCCAGCAGTACCGGGACCAATTCCTACAATGAGCAGTTCTTC
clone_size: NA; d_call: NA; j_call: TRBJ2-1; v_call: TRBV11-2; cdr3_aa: CASSLGGSGYNTQFF; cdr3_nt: TGTGCCAGCAGCTTAGGGGGGAGTGGCTACAATACGCAGTTCTTC
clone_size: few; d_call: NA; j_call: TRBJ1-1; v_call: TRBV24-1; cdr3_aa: CATSATDLQGSEAFF; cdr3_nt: TGTGCCACCAGTGCTACCGATCTACAGGGAAGTGAAGCTTTCTTT
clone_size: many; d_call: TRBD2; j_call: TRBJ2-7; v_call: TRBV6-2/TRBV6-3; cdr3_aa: CASGDQRDYEQYF; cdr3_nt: TGTGCCAGCGGGGACCAGCGGGACTACGAGCAGTACTTC
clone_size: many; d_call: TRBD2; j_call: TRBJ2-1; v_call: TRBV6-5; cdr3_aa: CASSEGLAGHNEQFF; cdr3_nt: TGTGCCAGCAGTGAGGGACTAGCGGGACACAATGAGCAGTTCTTC
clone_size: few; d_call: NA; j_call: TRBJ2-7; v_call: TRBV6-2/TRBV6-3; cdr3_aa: CASSDGPILYEQYF; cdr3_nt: TGTGCCAGCAGCGACGGGCCCATACTCTACGAGCAGTACTTC
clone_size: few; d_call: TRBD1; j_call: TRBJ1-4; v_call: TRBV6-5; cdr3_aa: CASSPDRGGEKLFF; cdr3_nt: TGTGCCAGCAGCCCGGACAGGGGAGGGGAAAAACTGTTTTTT
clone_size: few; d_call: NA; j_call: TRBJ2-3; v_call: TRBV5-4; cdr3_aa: CASARDDEDTQYF; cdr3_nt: TGTGCCAGCGCTCGGGATGACGAAGATACGCAGTATTTT
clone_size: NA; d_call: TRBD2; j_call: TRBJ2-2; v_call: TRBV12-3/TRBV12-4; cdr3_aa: CASSHRLAGVTGELFF; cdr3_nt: TGTGCCAGCAGTCATCGACTAGCGGGAGTCACCGGGGAGCTGTTTTTT
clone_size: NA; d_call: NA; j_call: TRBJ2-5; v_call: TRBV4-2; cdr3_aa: CASSQEVSLQETQHF; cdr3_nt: TGTGCCAGCAGTCAAGAGGTGTCACTACAAGAGACCCAGCACTTC